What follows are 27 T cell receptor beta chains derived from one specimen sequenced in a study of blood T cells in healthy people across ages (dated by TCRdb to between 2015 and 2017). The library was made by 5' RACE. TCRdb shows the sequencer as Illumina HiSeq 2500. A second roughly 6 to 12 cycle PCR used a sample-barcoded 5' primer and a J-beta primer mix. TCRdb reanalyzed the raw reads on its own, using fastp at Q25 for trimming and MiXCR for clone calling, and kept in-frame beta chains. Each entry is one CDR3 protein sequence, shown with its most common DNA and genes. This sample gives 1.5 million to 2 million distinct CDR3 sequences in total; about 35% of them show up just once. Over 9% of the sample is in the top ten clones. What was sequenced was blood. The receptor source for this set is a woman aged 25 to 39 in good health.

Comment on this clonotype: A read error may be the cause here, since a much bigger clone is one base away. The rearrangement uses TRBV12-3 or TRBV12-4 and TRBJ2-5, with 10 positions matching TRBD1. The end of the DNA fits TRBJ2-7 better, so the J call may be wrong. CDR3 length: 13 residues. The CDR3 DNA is TGTGCCGGCAGCGCGGACAGGGGGTACGAGCAGTACTTC. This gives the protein CAGSADRGYEQYF.

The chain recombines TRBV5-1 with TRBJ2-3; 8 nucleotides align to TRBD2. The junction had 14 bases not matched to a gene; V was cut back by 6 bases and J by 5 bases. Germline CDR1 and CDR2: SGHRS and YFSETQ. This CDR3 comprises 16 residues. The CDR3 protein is CASKVLAAGELDTQYF. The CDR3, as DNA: TGCGCCAGCAAGGTACTGGCAGCGGGAGAGTTAGATACGCAGTATTTT. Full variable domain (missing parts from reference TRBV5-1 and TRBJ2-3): KAGVTQTPRYLIKTRGQQVTLSCSPISGHRSVSWYQQTPGQGLQFLFEYFSETQRNKGNFPGRFSGRQFSNSRSEMNVSTLELGDSALYLCASKVLAAGELDTQYFGPGTRLTVL.

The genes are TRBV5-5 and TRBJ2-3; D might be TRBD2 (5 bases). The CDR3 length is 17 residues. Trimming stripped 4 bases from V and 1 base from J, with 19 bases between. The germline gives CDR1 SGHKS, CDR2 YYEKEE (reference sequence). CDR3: CASSTKMGGWGTDTQYF. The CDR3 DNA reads TGTGCCAGCAGCACCAAAATGGGCGGGTGGGGCACAGATACGCAGTATTTT.

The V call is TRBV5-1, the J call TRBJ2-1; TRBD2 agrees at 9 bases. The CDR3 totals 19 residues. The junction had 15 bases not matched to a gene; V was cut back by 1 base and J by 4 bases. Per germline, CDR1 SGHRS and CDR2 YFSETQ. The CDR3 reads CASSLTPLGSGGGYNEQFF. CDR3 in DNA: TGCGCCAGCAGCTTGACCCCATTGGGTAGCGGGGGAGGGTACAATGAGCAGTTCTTC.

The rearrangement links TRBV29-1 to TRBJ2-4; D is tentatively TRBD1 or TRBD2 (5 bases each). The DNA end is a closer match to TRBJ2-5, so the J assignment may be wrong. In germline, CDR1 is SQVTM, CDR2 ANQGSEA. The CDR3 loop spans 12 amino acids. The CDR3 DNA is TGCGGCGGAACAGGACTGCAAGAGACCCAGTACTTC. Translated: CGGTGLQETQYF.

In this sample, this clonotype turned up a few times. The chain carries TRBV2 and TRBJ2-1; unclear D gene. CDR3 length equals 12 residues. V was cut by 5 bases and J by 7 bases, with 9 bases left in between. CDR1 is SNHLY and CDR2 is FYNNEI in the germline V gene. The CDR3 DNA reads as TGTGCCAGCAGTAAGCAGGTGAATGAGCAGTTCTTC. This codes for CASSKQVNEQFF.

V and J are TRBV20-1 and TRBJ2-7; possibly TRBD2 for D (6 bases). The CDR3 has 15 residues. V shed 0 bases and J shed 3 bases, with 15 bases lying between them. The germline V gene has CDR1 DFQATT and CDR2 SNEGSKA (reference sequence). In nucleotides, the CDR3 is TGCAGTGCTAGAGACTGGGGGGACCAAAACTACGAGCAGTACTTC. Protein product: CSARDWGDQNYEQYF.

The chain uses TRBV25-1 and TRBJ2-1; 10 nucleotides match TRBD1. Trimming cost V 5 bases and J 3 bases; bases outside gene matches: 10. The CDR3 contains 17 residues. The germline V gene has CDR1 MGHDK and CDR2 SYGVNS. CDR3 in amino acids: CASSSRKGQGFYNEQFF. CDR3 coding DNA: TGTGCCAGCAGTTCCAGAAAGGGACAGGGGTTCTACAATGAGCAGTTCTTC. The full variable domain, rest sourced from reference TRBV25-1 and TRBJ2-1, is EADIYQTPRYLVIGTGKKITLECSQTMGHDKMYWYQQDPGMELHLIHYSYGVNSTEKGDLSSESTVSRIRTEHFPLTLESARPSHTSQYLCASSSRKGQGFYNEQFFGPGTRLTVL.

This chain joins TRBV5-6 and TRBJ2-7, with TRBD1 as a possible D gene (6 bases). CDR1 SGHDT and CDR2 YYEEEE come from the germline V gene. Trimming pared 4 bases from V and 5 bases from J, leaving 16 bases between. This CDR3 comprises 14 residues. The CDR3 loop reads CASSPQGSSHEQYF. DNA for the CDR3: TGTGCCAGCAGCCCGCAGGGGAGTAGCCACGAGCAGTACTTC. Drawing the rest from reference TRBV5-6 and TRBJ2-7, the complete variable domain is DAGVTQSPTHLIKTRGQQVTLRCSPKSGHDTVSWYQQALGQGPQFIFQYYEEEERQRGNFPDRFSGHQFPNYSSELNVNALLLGDSALYLCASSPQGSSHEQYFGPGTRLTVT.

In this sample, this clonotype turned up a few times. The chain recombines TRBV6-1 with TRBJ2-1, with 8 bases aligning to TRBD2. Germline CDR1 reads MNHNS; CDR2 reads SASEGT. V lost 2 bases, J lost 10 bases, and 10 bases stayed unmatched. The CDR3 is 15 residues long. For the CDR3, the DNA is TGTGCCAGCAGTGAATACCTTCGGGGGGGCTACGAGCAGTTCTTC. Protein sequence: CASSEYLRGGYEQFF.

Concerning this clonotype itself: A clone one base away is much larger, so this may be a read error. The CDR3 here is CSASARNTNEQFF. CDR3 coding DNA: TGCAGCGCATCGGCCCGGAACACAAATGAGCAGTTCTTC. This rearrangement joins TRBV29-1 to TRBJ2-1; D uncertain. The V gene's germline CDR1 is SQVTM and CDR2 ANQGSEA. CDR3 length: 13 residues. Trimming took 7 bases from V and 7 from J, leaving 17 bases between them.

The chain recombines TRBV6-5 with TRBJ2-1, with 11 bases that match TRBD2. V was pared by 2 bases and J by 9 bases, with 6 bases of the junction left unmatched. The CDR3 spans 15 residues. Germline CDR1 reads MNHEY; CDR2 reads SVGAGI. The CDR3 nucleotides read TGTGCCAGCAGTTACGTAGCGGGGGGGCATGGTGAGCAGTTCTTC. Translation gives CASSYVAGGHGEQFF.

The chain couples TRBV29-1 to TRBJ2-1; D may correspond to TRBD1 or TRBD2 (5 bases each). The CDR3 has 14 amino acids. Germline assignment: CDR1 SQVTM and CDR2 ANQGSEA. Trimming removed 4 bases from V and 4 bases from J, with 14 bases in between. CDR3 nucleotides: TGCAGCGTTGTAAATCCGAGGGGTTACAATGAGCAGTTCTTC. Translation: CSVVNPRGYNEQFF.

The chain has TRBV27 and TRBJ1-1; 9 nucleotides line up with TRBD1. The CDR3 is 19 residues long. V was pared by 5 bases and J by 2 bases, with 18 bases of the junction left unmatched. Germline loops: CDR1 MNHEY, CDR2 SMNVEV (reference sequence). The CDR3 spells CASSTWETGTGSTNTEAFF. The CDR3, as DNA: TGTGCCAGCAGTACGTGGGAGACCGGGACAGGGAGTACCAACACTGAAGCTTTCTTT.

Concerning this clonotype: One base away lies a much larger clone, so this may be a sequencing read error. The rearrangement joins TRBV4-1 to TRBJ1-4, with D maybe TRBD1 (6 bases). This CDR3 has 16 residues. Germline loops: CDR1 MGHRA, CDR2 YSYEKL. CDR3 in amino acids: CAGSQDRSGEYEKLFF. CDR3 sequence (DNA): TGCGCCGGCAGCCAAGACCGGTCAGGGGAATATGAAAAACTGTTTTTT.

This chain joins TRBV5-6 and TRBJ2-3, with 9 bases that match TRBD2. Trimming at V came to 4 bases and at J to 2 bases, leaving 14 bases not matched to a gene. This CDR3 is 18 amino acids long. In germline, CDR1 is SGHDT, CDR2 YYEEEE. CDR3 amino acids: CASSTNQAGGTLTDTQYF. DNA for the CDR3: TGTGCCAGCAGCACCAACCAAGCGGGGGGAACACTCACAGATACGCAGTATTTT.

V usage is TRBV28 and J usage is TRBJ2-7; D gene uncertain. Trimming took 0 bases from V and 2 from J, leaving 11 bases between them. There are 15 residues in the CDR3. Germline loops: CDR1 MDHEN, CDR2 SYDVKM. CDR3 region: CASSLWARQAYEQYF. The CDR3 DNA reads TGTGCCAGCAGTTTATGGGCAAGGCAGGCCTACGAGCAGTACTTC.

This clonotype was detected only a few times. The chain's CDR3 is CASSTCNEKLFF. In nucleotides, the CDR3 is TGTGCCAGCAGCACCTGTAATGAAAAACTGTTTTTT. The chain uses TRBV21-1 and TRBJ1-4. TRBV21-1 constitutes a pseudogene. The CDR3 has 12 residues.

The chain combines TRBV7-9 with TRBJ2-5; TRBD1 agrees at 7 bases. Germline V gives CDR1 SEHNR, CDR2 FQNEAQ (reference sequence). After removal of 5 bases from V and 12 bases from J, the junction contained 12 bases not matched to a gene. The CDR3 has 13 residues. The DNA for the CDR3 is TGTGCCAGCAGCAATCGGGACAGCCATCCCAAGTACTTC. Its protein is CASSNRDSHPKYF. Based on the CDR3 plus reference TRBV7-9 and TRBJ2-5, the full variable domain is DTGVSQNPRHKITKRGQNVTFRCDPISEHNRLYWYRQTLGQGPEFLTYFQNEAQLEKSRLLSDRFSAERPKGSFSTLEIQRTEQGDSAMYLCASSNRDSHPKYFGPGTRLLVL.

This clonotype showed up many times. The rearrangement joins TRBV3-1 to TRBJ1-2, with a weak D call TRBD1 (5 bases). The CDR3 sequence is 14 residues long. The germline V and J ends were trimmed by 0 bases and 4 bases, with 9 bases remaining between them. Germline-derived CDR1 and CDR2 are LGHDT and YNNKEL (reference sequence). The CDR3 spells CASSQDGGGYGYTF. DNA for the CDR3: TGTGCCAGCAGCCAAGATGGCGGGGGCTATGGCTACACCTTC.

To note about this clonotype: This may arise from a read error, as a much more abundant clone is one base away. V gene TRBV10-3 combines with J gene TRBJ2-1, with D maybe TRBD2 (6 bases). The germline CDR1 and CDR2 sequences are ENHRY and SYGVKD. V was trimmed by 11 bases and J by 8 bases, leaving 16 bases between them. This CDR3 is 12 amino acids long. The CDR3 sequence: CASMAGRHEQFF. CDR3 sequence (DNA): TGTGCCTCAATGGCAGGGAGGCATGAGCAGTTCTTC.

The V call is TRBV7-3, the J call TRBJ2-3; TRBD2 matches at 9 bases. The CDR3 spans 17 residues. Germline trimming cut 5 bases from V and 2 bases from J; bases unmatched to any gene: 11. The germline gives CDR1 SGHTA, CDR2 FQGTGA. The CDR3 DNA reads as TGTGCCAGCAGCCATTTTTCTAGCGGGGCCCCCACAGATACGCAGTATTTT. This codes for CASSHFSSGAPTDTQYF.

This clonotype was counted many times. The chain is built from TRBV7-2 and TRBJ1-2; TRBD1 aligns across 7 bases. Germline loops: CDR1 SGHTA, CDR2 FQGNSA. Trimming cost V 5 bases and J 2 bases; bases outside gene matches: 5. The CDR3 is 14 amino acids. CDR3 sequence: CASSPGDRNYGYTF. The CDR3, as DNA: TGTGCCAGCAGCCCAGGGGACAGAAACTATGGCTACACCTTC.

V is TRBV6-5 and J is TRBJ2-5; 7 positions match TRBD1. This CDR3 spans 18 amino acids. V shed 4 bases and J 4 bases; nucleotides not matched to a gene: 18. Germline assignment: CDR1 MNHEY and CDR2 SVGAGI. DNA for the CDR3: TGTGCCAGCAGTTCCTCAGGACAGGCCCATTCATCAACAGAGACCCAGTACTTC. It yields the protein CASSSSGQAHSSTETQYF.

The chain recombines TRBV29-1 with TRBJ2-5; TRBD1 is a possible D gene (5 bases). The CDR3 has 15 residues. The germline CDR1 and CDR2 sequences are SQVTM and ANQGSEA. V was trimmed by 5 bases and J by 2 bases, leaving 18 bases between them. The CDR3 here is CSVLRYRTTQETQYF. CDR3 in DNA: TGCAGCGTTCTTCGCTACCGGACAACTCAAGAGACCCAGTACTTC.

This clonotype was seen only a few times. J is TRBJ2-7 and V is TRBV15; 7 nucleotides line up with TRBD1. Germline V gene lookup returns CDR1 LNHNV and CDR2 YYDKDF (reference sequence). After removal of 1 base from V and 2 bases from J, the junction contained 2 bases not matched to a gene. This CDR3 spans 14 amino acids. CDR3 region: CATSRGTGPYEQYF. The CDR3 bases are TGTGCCACCAGCAGAGGGACAGGCCCCTACGAGCAGTACTTC.

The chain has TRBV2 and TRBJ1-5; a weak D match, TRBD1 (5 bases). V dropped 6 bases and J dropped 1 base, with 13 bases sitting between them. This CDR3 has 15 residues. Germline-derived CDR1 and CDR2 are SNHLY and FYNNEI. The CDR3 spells CASRAEGTSNQPQHF. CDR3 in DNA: TGTGCCAGCAGGGCGGAGGGGACGAGCAATCAGCCCCAGCATTTT. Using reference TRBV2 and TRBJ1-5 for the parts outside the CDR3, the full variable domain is EPEVTQTPSHQVTQMGQEVILRCVPISNHLYFYWYRQILGQKVEFLVSFYNNEISEKSEIFDDQFSVERPDGSNFTLKIRSTKLEDSAMYFCASRAEGTSNQPQHFGDGTRLSIL.